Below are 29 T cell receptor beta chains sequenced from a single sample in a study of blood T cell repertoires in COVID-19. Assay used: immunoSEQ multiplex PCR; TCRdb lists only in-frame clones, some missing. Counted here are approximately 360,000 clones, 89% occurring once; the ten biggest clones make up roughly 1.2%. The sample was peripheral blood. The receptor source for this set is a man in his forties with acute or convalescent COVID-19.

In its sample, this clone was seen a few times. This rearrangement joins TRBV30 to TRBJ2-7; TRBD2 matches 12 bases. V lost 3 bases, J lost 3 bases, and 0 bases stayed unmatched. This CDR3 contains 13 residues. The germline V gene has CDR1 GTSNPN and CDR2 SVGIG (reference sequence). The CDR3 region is CAWRTSGSYEQYF. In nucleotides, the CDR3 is TGTGCCTGGAGGACTAGCGGGAGCTACGAGCAGTACTTC.

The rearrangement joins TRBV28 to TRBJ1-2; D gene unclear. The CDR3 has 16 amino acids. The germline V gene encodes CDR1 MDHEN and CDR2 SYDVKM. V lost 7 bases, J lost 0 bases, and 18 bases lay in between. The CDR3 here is CASTLEEAFTNYGYTF. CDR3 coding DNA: TGTGCCAGCACCCTGGAGGAAGCCTTTACTAACTATGGCTACACCTTC.

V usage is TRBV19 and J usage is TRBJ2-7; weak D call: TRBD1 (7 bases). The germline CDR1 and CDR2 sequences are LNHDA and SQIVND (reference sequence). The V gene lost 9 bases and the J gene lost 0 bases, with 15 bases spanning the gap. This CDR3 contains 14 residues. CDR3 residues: CASRPGGTSYEQYF. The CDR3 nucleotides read TGTGCCAGCCGGCCAGGGGGGACCTCCTACGAGCAGTACTTC.

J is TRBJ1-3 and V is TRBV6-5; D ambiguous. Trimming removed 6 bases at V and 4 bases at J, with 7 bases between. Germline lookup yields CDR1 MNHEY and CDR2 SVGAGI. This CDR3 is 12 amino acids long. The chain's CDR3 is CASRSLGNTIYF. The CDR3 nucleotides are TGTGCCAGCAGGTCACTAGGAAACACCATATATTTT.

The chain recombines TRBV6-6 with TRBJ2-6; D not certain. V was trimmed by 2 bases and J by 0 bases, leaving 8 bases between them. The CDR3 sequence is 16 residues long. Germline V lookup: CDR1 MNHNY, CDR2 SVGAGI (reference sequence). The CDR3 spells CASSYPTTSGANVLTF. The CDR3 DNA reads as TGTGCCAGCAGTTACCCGACAACCTCTGGGGCCAACGTCCTGACTTTC.

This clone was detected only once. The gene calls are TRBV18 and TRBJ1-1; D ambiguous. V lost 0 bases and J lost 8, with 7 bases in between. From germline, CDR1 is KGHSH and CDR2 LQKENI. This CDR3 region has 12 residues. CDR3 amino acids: CASSPPPGEAFF. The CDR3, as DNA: TGTGCCAGCTCACCACCGCCAGGAGAAGCTTTCTTT.

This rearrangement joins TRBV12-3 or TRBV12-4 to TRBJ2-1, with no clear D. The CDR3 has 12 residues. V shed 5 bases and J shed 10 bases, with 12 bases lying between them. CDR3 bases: TGTGCCAGCAGTCAAACCGGTGCAGAGCAGTTCTTC. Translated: CASSQTGAEQFF.

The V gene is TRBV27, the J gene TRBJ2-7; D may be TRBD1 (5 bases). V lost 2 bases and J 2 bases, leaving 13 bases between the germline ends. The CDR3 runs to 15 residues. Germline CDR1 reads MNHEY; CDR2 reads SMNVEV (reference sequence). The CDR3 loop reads CASSLQGPFPYEQYF. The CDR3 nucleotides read TGTGCCAGCAGTTTACAGGGCCCGTTTCCCTACGAGCAGTACTTC.

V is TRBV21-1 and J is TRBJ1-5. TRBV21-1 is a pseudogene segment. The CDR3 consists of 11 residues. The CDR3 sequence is CASAGNQPQHF. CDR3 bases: TGTGCCAGCGCGGGTAATCAGCCCCAGCATTTT.

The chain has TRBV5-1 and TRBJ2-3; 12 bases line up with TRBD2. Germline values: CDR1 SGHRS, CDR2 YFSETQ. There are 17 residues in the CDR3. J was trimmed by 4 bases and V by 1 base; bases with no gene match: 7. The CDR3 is CASSLKTSGSRPDTQYF. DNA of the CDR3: TGCGCCAGCAGCTTGAAGACTAGCGGGAGCCGACCAGATACGCAGTATTTT. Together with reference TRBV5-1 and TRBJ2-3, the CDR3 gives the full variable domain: KAGVTQTPRYLIKTRGQQVTLSCSPISGHRSVSWYQQTPGQGLQFLFEYFSETQRNKGNFPGRFSGRQFSNSRSEMNVSTLELGDSALYLCASSLKTSGSRPDTQYFGPGTRLTVL.

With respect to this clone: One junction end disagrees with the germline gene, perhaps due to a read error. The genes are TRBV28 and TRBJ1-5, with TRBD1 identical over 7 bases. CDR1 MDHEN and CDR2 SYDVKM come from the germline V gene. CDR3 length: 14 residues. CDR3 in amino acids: CASRPGTATQRQHF. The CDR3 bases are TGTGCCAGCAGACCCGGGACAGCTACACAGCGCCAGCATTTT. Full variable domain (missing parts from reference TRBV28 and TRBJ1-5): DVKVTQSSRYLVKRTGEKVFLECVQDMDHENMFWYRQDPGLGLRLIYFSYDVKMKEKGDIPEGYSVSREKKERFSLILESASTNQTSMYLCASRPGTATQRQHFGDGTRLSIL.

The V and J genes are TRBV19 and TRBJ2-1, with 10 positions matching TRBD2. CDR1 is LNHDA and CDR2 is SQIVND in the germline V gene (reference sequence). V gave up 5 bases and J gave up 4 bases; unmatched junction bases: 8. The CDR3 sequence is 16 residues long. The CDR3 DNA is TGTGCCAGTAGTGACCCAAGCGGGAGGGGTTACAATGAGCAGTTCTTC. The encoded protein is CASSDPSGRGYNEQFF.

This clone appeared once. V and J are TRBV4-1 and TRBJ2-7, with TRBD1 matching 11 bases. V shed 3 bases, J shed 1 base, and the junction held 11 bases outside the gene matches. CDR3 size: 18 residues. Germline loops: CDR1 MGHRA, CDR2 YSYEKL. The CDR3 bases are TGCGCCAGCAGCCAGGGGGGACAGGGGGTCTTTGGGTCCTACGAGCAGTACTTC. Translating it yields CASSQGGQGVFGSYEQYF.

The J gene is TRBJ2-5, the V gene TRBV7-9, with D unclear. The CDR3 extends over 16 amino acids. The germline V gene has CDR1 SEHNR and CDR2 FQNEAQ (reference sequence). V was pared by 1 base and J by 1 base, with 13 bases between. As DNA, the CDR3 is TGTGCCAGCAGCTTAGTATTTGGGCAGCTCCAAGAGACCCAGTACTTC. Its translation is CASSLVFGQLQETQYF.

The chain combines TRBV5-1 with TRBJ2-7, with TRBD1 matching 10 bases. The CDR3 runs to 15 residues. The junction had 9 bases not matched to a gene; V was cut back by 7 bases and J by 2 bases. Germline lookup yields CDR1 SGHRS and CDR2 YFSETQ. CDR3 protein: CASGGTGASTYEQYF. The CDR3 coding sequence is TGCGCCAGCGGTGGGACAGGGGCCTCCACCTACGAGCAGTACTTC.

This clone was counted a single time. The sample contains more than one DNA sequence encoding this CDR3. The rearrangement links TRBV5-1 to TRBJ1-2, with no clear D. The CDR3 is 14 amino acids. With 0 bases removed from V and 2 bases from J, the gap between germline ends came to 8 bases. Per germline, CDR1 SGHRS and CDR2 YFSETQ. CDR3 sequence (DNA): TGCGCCAGCAGCTTGGTCCCAGGCAACTATGGCTACACCTTC. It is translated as CASSLVPGNYGYTF.

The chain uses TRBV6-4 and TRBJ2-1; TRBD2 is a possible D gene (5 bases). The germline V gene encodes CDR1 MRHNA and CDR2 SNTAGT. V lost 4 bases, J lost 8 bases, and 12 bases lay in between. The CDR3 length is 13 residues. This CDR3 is CASSANGKDEQFF. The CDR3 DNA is TGTGCCAGCAGTGCAAACGGGAAAGATGAGCAGTTCTTC.

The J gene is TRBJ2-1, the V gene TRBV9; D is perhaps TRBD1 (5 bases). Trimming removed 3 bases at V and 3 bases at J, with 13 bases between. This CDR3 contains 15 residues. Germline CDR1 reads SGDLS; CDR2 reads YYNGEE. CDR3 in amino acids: CASSGYRSDYNEQFF. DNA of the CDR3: TGTGCCAGCAGCGGATACAGGAGTGACTACAATGAGCAGTTCTTC. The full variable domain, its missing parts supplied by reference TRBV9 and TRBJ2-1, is DSGVTQTPKHLITATGQRVTLRCSPRSGDLSVYWYQQSLDQGLQFLIQYYNGEERAKGNILERFSAQQFPDLHSELNLSSLELGDSALYFCASSGYRSDYNEQFFGPGTRLTVL.

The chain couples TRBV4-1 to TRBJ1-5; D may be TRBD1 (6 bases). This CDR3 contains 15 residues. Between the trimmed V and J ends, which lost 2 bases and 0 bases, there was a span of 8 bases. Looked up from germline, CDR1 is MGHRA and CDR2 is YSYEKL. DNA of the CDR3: TGCGCCAGCAGCCAACAGGGGTATAGCAATCAGCCCCAGCATTTT. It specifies CASSQQGYSNQPQHF.

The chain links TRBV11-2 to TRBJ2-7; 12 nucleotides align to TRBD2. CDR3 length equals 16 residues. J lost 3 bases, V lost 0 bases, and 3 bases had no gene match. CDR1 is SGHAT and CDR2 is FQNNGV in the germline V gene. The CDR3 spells CASSLDGLAGNYEQYF. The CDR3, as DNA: TGTGCCAGCAGCTTAGATGGACTAGCGGGGAACTACGAGCAGTACTTC.

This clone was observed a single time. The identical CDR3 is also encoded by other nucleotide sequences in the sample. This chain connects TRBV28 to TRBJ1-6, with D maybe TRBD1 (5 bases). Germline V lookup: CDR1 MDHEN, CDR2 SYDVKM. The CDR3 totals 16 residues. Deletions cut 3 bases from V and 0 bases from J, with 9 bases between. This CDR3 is CASSLGGSSYNSPLHF. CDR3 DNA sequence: TGTGCCAGCAGTTTGGGGGGGAGCTCCTATAATTCACCCCTCCACTTT.

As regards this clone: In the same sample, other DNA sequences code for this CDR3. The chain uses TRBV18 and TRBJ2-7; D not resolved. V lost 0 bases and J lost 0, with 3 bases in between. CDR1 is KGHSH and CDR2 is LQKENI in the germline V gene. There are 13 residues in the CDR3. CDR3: CASSPPSSYEQYF. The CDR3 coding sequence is TGTGCCAGCTCACCACCGAGCTCCTACGAGCAGTACTTC. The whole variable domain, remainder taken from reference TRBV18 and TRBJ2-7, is NAGVMQNPRHLVRRRGQEARLRCSPMKGHSHVYWYRQLPEEGLKFMVYLQKENIIDESGMPKERFSAEFPKEGPSILRIQQVVRGDSAAYFCASSPPSSYEQYFGPGTRLTVT.

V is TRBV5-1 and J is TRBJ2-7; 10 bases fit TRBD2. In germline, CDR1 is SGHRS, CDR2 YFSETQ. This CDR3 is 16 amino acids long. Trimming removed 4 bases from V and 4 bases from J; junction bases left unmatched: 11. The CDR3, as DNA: TGCGCCAGCAGCCTTCGGAGCGGGGGGGCCTCGTACGAGCAGTACTTC. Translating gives CASSLRSGGASYEQYF.

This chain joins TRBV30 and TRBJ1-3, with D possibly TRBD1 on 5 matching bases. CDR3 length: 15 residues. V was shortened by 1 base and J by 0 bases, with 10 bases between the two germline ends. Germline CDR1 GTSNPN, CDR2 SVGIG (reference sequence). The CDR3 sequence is CAWSARTSSGNTIYF. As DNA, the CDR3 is TGTGCCTGGAGTGCTAGGACAAGCTCTGGAAACACCATATATTTT.

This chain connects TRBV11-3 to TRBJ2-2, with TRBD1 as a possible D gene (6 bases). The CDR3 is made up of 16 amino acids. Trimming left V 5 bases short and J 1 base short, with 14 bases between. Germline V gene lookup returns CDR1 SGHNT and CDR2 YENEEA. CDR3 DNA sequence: TGTGCCAGCAGCGGGACGGACAGAGAGAACACCGGGGAGCTGTTTTTT. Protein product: CASSGTDRENTGELFF.

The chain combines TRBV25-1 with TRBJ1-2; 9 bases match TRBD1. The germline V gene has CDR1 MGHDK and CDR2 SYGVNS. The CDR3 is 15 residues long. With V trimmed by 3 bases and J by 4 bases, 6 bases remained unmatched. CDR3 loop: CASSEVGTGSYGYTF. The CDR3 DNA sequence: TGTGCCAGCAGTGAGGTGGGGACAGGGTCCTATGGCTACACCTTC.

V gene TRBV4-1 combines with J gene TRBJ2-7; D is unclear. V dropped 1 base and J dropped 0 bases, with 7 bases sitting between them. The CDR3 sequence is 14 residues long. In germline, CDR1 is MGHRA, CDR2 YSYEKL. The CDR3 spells CASSQGLSSYEQYF. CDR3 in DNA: TGCGCCAGCAGCCAAGGACTTAGCTCCTACGAGCAGTACTTC.

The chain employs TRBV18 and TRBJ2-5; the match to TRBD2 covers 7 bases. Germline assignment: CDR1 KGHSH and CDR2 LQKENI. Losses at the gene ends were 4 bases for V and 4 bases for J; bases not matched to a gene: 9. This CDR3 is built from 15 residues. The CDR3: CASSQLGGGGETQYF. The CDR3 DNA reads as TGTGCCAGCTCACAACTAGGCGGGGGAGGAGAGACCCAGTACTTC. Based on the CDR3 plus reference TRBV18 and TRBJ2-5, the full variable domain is NAGVMQNPRHLVRRRGQEARLRCSPMKGHSHVYWYRQLPEEGLKFMVYLQKENIIDESGMPKERFSAEFPKEGPSILRIQQVVRGDSAAYFCASSQLGGGGETQYFGPGTRLLVL.

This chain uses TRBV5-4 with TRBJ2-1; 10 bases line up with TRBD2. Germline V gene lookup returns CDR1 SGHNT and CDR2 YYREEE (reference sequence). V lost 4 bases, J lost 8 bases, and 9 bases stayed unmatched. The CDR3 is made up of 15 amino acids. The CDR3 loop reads CASSPRSGREHEQFF. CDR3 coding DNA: TGTGCCAGCAGCCCTAGGAGCGGGAGGGAGCATGAGCAGTTCTTC.